Included here is one T cell receptor (beta chain) sequence, with context. Repertoires were generated with immunoSEQ multiplex PCR, while TCRdb's copy carries only in-frame clones and drops some. The data show more than 200,000 clones, with around nine tenths seen just once and roughly 7.2% held by the top ten. This CDR3 spans 14 amino acids. Germline loops: CDR1 SGHNT, CDR2 YENEEA. With 5 bases removed from V and 6 bases from J, the gap between germline ends came to 17 bases. This sample was included in a study of blood T cell repertoires in COVID-19. Sequencing was carried out using PBMCs or T cells enriched from blood (not recorded which). The TCR sequence derives from a man aged 25 to 45 in a cohort exposed to, infected with or recovered from COVID-19 (not recorded which). The chain recombines TRBV11-3 with TRBJ2-7, with D possibly matching TRBD2 (5 bases). The CDR3 here is CASSTRSTLTEQYF. For the CDR3, the DNA is TGTGCCAGCAGCACTAGGAGCACGCTTACCGAGCAGTACTTC. The full variable domain, completed using reference TRBV11-3 and TRBJ2-7, is EAGVVQSPRYKIIEKKQPVAFWCNPISGHNTLYWYLQNLGQGPELLIRYENEEAVDDSQLPKDRFSAERLKGVDSTLKIQPAELGDSAVYLCASSTRSTLTEQYFGPGTRLTVT.